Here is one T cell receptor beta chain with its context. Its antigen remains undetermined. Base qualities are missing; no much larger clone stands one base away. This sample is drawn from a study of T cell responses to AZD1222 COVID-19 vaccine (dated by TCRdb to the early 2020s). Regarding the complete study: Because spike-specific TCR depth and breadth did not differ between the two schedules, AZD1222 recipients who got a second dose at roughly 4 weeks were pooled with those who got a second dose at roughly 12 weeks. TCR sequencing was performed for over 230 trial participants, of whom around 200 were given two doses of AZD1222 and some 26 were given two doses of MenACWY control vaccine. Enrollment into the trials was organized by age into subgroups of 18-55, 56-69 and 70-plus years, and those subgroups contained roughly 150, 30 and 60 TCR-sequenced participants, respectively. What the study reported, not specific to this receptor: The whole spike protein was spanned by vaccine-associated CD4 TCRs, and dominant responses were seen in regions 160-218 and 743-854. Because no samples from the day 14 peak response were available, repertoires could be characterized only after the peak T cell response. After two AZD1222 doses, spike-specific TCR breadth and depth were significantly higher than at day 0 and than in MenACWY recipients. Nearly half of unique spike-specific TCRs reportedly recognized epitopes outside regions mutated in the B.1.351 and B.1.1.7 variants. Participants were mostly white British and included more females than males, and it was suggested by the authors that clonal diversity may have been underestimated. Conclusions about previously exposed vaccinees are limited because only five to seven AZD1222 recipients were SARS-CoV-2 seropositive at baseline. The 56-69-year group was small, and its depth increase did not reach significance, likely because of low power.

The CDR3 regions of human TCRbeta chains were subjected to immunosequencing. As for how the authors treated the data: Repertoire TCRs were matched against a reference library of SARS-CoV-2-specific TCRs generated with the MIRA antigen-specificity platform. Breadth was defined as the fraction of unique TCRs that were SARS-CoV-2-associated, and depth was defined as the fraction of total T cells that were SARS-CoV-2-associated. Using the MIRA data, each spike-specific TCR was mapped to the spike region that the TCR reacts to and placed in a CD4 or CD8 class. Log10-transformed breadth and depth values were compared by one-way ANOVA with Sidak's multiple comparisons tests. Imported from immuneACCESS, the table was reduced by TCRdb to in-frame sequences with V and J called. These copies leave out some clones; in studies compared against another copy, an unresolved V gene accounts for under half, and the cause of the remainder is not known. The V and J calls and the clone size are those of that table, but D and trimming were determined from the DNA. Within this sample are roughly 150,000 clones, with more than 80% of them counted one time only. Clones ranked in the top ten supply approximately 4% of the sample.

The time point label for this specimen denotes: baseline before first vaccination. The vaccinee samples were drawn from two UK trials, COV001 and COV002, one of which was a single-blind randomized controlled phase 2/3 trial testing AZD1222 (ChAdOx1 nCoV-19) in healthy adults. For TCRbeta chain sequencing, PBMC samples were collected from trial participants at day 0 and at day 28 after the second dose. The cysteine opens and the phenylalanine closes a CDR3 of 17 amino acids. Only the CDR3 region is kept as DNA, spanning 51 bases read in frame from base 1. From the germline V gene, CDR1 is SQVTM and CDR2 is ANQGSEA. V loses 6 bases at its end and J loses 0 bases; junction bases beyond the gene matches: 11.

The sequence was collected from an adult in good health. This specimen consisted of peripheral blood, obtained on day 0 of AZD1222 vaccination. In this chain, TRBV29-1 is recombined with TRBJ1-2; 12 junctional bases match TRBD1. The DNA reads TGCAGCGTCACCCCACCGGGACAGGGGGCGGCTAACTATGGCTACACCTTC. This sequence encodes CSVTPPGQGAANYGYTF.